The sequence of this T cell receptor (beta chain) was determined in a study of metastatic and nonmetastatic thyroid tumors. As for the study in general: A comparison of repertoires was made across blood and tumor or nodule tissue from malignant and benign thyroid patients.

Study-level points and caveats: Patients with malignant thyroid tumors reportedly had significantly higher TCR beta diversity than those with benign nodules, in blood and tumor.

This clone was recorded at least ten times. Its antigen is not identified. In the original workflow: The distant-metastasis classifier for papillary thyroid cancer was built from CDR3 differences across clinicopathological groups. TCRdb re-called the PCR reads through MiXCR. The V and J calls and clone size come from TCRdb's table, not from the authors' own analysis. There are 30,000 to 35,000 clones in the sample; approximately 15% occur only once, and under 20% lies in the top ten. All patients were untreated before thyroid surgery. With 3 bases removed from V and 5 bases from J, the gap between germline ends came to 9 bases. CDR1 and CDR2 (germline): SGDLS, YYNGEE. CDR3 size: 13 residues.

Sequencing input: blood. The TCR was taken from a male donor with papillary thyroid cancer or a benign thyroid nodule (not recorded which). Some clones in this sample may be carry-over from other donors' samples. The chain is built from TRBV9 and TRBJ1-5; D may be TRBD1 (6 bases). CDR3 residues: CASSAGADQPQHF. CDR3 in DNA: TGTGCCAGCAGCGCGGGGGCAGATCAGCCCCAGCATTTT.